This entry lists 18 T cell receptor beta chains sequenced from one sample in a study of tumor-infiltrating lymphocytes in primary liver carcinoma. The source of the blood RNA was unsorted whole blood, and germline DNA was extracted as well. Using a constant-region primer together with ProtoScript II reverse transcriptase, TCR beta cDNA was made from 450 to 600 ng of total RNA. Nested multiplex PCR, run for three rounds with slightly modified ARM-PCR, yielded TCR beta libraries. TRBV1-TRBV30 forward primers paired with a C-beta reverse primer drove the first two PCR rounds, ten to eleven cycles each. Each CDR3 protein gets one entry after TCRdb re-called the multiplex PCR reads with MiXCR. This table holds fewer than 250,000 distinct CDR3 sequences, less than 65% found once. Sequencing used peripheral blood. The receptor source for this set is a woman in her fifties or sixties with primary liver carcinoma and hepatitis B virus infection.

This clonotype was counted many times. One junction end does not reproduce the germline sequence, and a read error may be involved. V is TRBV11-3 and J is TRBJ2-4, with no clear D. The CDR3 has 15 residues. Looked up from germline, CDR1 is SGHNT and CDR2 is YENEEA. CDR3 region: CASSLEGPAKDIQYF. CDR3 in DNA: TGTGCCAGCAGCTTGGAAGGGCCGGCCAAAGACATTCAGTACTTC.

By proportion, this clonotype is medium-sized. The CDR3 protein is CASSLKPGLGTDTQYF. CDR3 in DNA: TGTGCCAGCAGCCTTAAACCGGGACTAGGCACAGATACGCAGTATTTT. The chain joins TRBV11-2 to TRBJ2-3; 8 bases are shared with TRBD2. The junction had 8 bases not matched to a gene; V was cut back by 5 bases and J by 1 base. This CDR3 is 16 amino acids long. Germline CDR1 and CDR2: SGHAT and FQNNGV.

Points on this clonotype: Sequence at one end of the junction differs from germline and may be a read error. The gene calls are TRBV5-1 and TRBJ1-1, with D possibly TRBD1 on 6 matching bases. The CDR3 contains 16 residues. CDR1 SGHRS and CDR2 YFSETQ come from the germline V gene. DNA of the CDR3: TGCGCCAGCAGCCCCTCGGCGGGGGCTTGGAACACTGAAACTTTCTTT. It is translated as CASSPSAGAWNTETFF.

As for this clonotype: A much larger clone differs from this one at a single base, so this may be a read error. CDR3 region: CVSSPTPGSNQPQHF. In nucleotides, the CDR3 is TGTGTCAGCAGCCCAACTCCCGGGTCGAATCAGCCCCAGCATTTT. The chain carries TRBV6-5 and TRBJ1-5; no clear D gene. The CDR3 consists of 15 residues. Germline assignment: CDR1 MNHEY and CDR2 SVGAGI.

On this clonotype: A much more abundant neighbour one base away suggests this may be a read error. The chain carries TRBV10-2 and TRBJ2-7; weak D call: TRBD2 (6 bases). This CDR3 spans 13 amino acids. Germline V gene lookup returns CDR1 WSHSY and CDR2 SAAADI. Trimming left V 5 bases short and J 4 bases short, with 12 bases between. CDR3 sequence: CASSMSSDYEQYF. DNA of the CDR3: TGCGCCAGCAGTATGTCTAGCGATTACGAGCAGTACTTC.

This chain joins TRBV12-3 or TRBV12-4 and TRBJ1-1, with 8 bases aligning to TRBD1. The CDR3 is made up of 17 amino acids. With 6 bases clipped from V and 4 bases from J, the junction kept 16 bases outside the gene matches. The CDR3 bases are TGTGCCAGCAGCCCCTACCGGACAGGGATTGGGACCACTGAAGCTTTCTTT. Translating it yields CASSPYRTGIGTTEAFF.

The V and J genes are TRBV6-2 or TRBV6-3 and TRBJ2-7; 12 positions agree with TRBD2. Losses at the gene ends were 4 bases for V and 3 bases for J; bases not matched to a gene: 4. The CDR3 consists of 15 residues. Germline lookup yields CDR1 MNHEY and CDR2 SVGEGT. The CDR3 loop reads CASSCRTSGNYEQYF. The DNA for the CDR3 is TGTGCCAGCAGTTGCAGGACTAGCGGGAACTACGAGCAGTACTTC.

This clonotype was recorded at least ten times. In nucleotides, the CDR3 is TGTGCCAGCAGAGGACAAGGAGGAAACATTCAGTACTTC. It encodes CASRGQGGNIQYF. V usage is TRBV6-6 and J usage is TRBJ2-4; D may match TRBD1 or TRBD2 (5 bases each). The CDR3 contains 13 residues. The V end was cut by 6 bases, the J end by 6 bases, with 12 bases between. The germline V gene encodes CDR1 MNHNY and CDR2 SVGAGI (reference sequence).

The rearrangement uses TRBV11-1 and TRBJ2-1; 8 positions match TRBD2. V dropped 8 bases and J dropped 7; count of bases not matched to a gene: 13. This CDR3 is 15 amino acids long. CDR1 is SGHAT and CDR2 is FQDESV in the germline V gene (reference sequence). The CDR3 nucleotides read TGTGCCAGCGTAGGCCCCCATATAGCGGGAAATGAGCAGTTCTTC. Protein sequence: CASVGPHIAGNEQFF.

Comments on this clonotype: Because it lacks the conserved phenylalanine or tryptophan at the end, this CDR3 is likely a read error. The chain carries TRBV4-2 and TRBJ2-1, with TRBD2 matching 9 bases. Looked up from germline, CDR1 is LGHNA and CDR2 is YNFKEQ. CDR3 length: 17 amino acids. With 0 bases clipped from V and 8 bases from J, the junction kept 11 bases outside the gene matches. CDR3 amino acids: CASSQDLAGAQGYEQFL. The CDR3 DNA is TGTGCCAGCAGCCAAGACTTAGCGGGAGCTCAAGGTTATGAGCAGTTCTTA.

This clonotype was observed a single time. The junction differs from germline at one of its ends, possibly a read error. This rearrangement joins TRBV11-2 to TRBJ2-3, with D uncertain. CDR1 and CDR2 (germline): SGHAT, FQNNGV. CDR3 length: 14 residues. In nucleotides, the CDR3 is TGTGCCAGCAGCTTGAACTCCTCCATAGATACGCATTATTTT. It encodes CASSLNSSIDTHYF.

On this clonotype itself: The junction differs from germline at one of its ends, possibly a read error. The chain uses TRBV10-3 and TRBJ2-7; D is unresolved. The CDR3 is 11 residues long. CDR1 ENHRY and CDR2 SYGVKD come from the germline V gene. The CDR3 coding sequence is TGTGCCATCAGTGATCTCTACGAGCAGCACTTC. It yields the protein CAISDLYEQHF.

This clonotype was detected many times. This rearrangement joins TRBV12-5 to TRBJ2-3; 9 positions match TRBD2. Trimming cost V 3 bases and J 4 bases; bases outside gene matches: 8. Germline CDR1 LGHNT, CDR2 FRNRAP. CDR3 length: 16 amino acids. CDR3 nucleotides: TGTGCTAGTGGTTTCGGAGCTAGCGGGATCCCAGATACGCAGTATTTT. This translates into CASGFGASGIPDTQYF. Using reference TRBV12-5 and TRBJ2-3 for the parts outside the CDR3, the full variable domain is DARVTQTPRHKVTEMGQEVTMRCQPILGHNTVFWYRQTMMQGLELLAYFRNRAPLDDSGMPKDRFSAEMPDATLATLKIQPSEPRDSAVYFCASGFGASGIPDTQYFGPGTRLTVL.

The CDR3 protein is CSAHAWTTNTGELFF. DNA of the CDR3: TGCAGCGCCCATGCCTGGACAACGAACACCGGGGAGCTGTTTTTT. This sequence joins TRBV29-1 and TRBJ2-2, with a tentative D call TRBD1 (5 bases). V lost 7 bases, J lost 0 bases, and 15 bases lay in between. Germline CDR1 SQVTM, CDR2 ANQGSEA. The CDR3 runs to 15 residues.

This clonotype was observed a single time. The junction and the germline gene differ at one end; a read error may be behind it. CDR3 bases: TGTGCCAGCAGCCCCTGGACAGGGGGCGTAGAGACTAGCGGGAATGCGCAGTTCTTC. This sequence encodes CASSPWTGGVETSGNAQFF. The V gene is TRBV11-2, the J gene TRBJ2-1, with D perhaps being TRBD1 or TRBD2 (11 bases each). The CDR3 has 19 amino acids. Germline loops: CDR1 SGHAT, CDR2 FQNNGV.

This clonotype was observed many times. The chain has TRBV5-1 and TRBJ2-7; the D is unclear. Per the germline V gene, CDR1 is SGHRS and CDR2 is YFSETQ. This CDR3 comprises 13 residues. Trimming cost V 0 bases and J 1 base, with 5 bases left between them. CDR3 nucleotides: TGCGCCAGCAGCTTGGCGGCTTCCTACGAGCAGTACTTC. Encoded protein: CASSLAASYEQYF. The complete variable domain, with remaining parts taken from reference TRBV5-1 and TRBJ2-7, reads KAGVTQTPRYLIKTRGQQVTLSCSPISGHRSVSWYQQTPGQGLQFLFEYFSETQRNKGNFPGRFSGRQFSNSRSEMNVSTLELGDSALYLCASSLAASYEQYFGPGTRLTVT.

With regard to this clonotype: A clone one base away is much larger, so this may be a read error. The chain carries TRBV12-3 or TRBV12-4 and TRBJ2-2; D perhaps matches TRBD1 (6 bases). The CDR3 has 15 amino acids. Trimming took 7 bases from V and 9 from J, leaving 21 bases between them. This CDR3 is CASKRTGTSTRELFF. DNA of the CDR3: TGTGCCAGCAAACGAACCGGGACATCAACCCGGGAGCTGTTTTTT.

With respect to this clonotype: The germline gene is not matched at one end of the junction; a read error may be the cause. V and J are TRBV11-2 and TRBJ2-7, with 7 positions matching TRBD2. From germline, CDR1 is SGHAT and CDR2 FQNNGV. This CDR3 comprises 14 residues. The CDR3 DNA sequence: TGTGCCAGCAGTTTTATTTGGGGGGACTACGAGCAATATTTC. Its translation is CASSFIWGDYEQYF.